This passage covers 23 T cell receptor beta chains from one sample sequenced in a study of control samples from healthy donors and cancer patients. Libraries were prepared by immunoSEQ multiplex PCR; TCRdb keeps only in-frame clonotypes and omits some of them. The data hold tens of thousands of clones, with around 92% observed a single time. The sequencing input was blood. The receptors shown here come from a man aged 50-59 years in good health.

This chain connects TRBV6-5 to TRBJ1-2; D perhaps matches TRBD1 (5 bases). Trimming cost V 10 bases and J 2 bases, with 17 bases left between them. Germline V gives CDR1 MNHEY, CDR2 SVGAGI. CDR3 length equals 14 residues. The CDR3 is CATLPRGKNYGYTF. The CDR3 DNA is TGTGCCACGCTACCGAGGGGAAAAAACTATGGCTACACCTTC.

The chain uses TRBV2 and TRBJ1-1; 7 bases agree with TRBD1. J was trimmed by 6 bases and V by 10 bases; bases with no gene match: 8. CDR1 and CDR2 from the germline V gene are SNHLY and FYNNEI. The CDR3 contains 12 residues. The CDR3 loop is CAITQGYSEAFF. DNA of the CDR3: TGTGCCATCACACAGGGGTATTCTGAAGCTTTCTTT.

A single count supports this clone. This rearrangement joins TRBV28 to TRBJ2-7; D is unclear. V was pared by 8 bases and J by 6 bases, with 14 bases between. The CDR3 consists of 12 residues. Germline CDR1 is MDHEN and CDR2 is SYDVKM. The CDR3 sequence is CASGTPFGEQYF. The CDR3 bases are TGTGCCAGCGGTACACCGTTTGGCGAGCAGTACTTC.

The rearrangement joins TRBV2 to TRBJ1-6, with D unclear. There are 16 residues in the CDR3. In germline, CDR1 is SNHLY, CDR2 FYNNEI. Deletions cut 6 bases from V and 0 bases from J, with 12 bases between. This CDR3 is CASRDQRSSYNSPLHF. DNA for the CDR3: TGTGCCAGCAGGGACCAGCGGAGCTCCTATAATTCACCCCTCCACTTT.

There are a few counts of this clone. CDR3 in amino acids: CAWSGTVWIYGYTF. CDR3 nucleotides: TGTGCCTGGAGTGGGACCGTATGGATCTATGGCTACACCTTC. J is TRBJ1-2 and V is TRBV30, with D uncertain. Germline V CDR1 and CDR2: GTSNPN, SVGIG (reference sequence). V dropped 1 base and J dropped 4 bases, with 13 bases sitting between them. This CDR3 comprises 14 residues.

The chain links TRBV3-1 (or the pseudogene TRBV3-2) to TRBJ1-2; D gene uncertain. CDR1 is LGHDT and CDR2 is YNNKEL in the germline V gene (reference sequence). The germline V and J ends were trimmed by 1 base and 0 bases, with 6 bases remaining between them. The CDR3 contains 14 residues. The DNA for the CDR3 is TGTGCCAGCAGCCAAGCTTCTACTAACTATGGCTACACCTTC. Translating gives CASSQASTNYGYTF.

The table lists this clone with a count of one. The rearrangement links TRBV25-1 to TRBJ2-7; D is ambiguous. The CDR3 is 12 amino acids. Germline V gives CDR1 MGHDK, CDR2 SYGVNS. V gave up 5 bases and J gave up 0 bases, with 5 bases separating them. DNA of the CDR3: TGTGCCAGCAGTCTCAGCTCCTACGAGCAGTACTTC. It encodes CASSLSSYEQYF.

The chain employs TRBV4-2 and TRBJ1-5; 9 nucleotides line up with TRBD1. The V gene end was trimmed by 0 bases and the J gene end by 5 bases; junction bases not matched to a gene: 17. CDR3 length equals 20 residues. Germline V gene lookup returns CDR1 LGHNA and CDR2 YNFKEQ. This chain's CDR3 is CASSQDRGQGPMKGDQPQHF. The CDR3 DNA reads as TGTGCCAGCAGCCAAGACCGGGGACAGGGACCTATGAAAGGGGATCAGCCCCAGCATTTT.

This chain links TRBV19 with TRBJ1-2; D ambiguous. The CDR3 has 14 amino acids. From germline, CDR1 is LNHDA and CDR2 SQIVND (reference sequence). Deletions cut 5 bases from V and 6 bases from J, with 16 bases between. The CDR3 here is CASSPNRGRDGYTF. CDR3 DNA sequence: TGTGCCAGTAGTCCAAACAGAGGGCGGGATGGCTACACCTTC.

The gene calls are TRBV5-1 and TRBJ2-3; the D is unclear. The V gene lost 0 bases and the J gene lost 0 bases, with 8 bases spanning the gap. Germline V gene data show CDR1 as SGHRS and CDR2 as YFSETQ. The CDR3 totals 15 residues. CDR3 sequence: CASSLGPLSTDTQYF. CDR3 bases: TGCGCCAGCAGCTTGGGTCCCCTTAGCACAGATACGCAGTATTTT.

The rearrangement joins TRBV6-2 or TRBV6-3 to TRBJ1-1; D call uncertain. V was shortened by 1 base and J by 0 bases, with 6 bases between the two germline ends. The germline CDR1 and CDR2 sequences are MNHEY and SVGEGT. This CDR3 has 14 residues. The CDR3 DNA follows: TGTGCCAGCAGTTACTGGTCCTTGAACACTGAAGCTTTCTTT. Translation: CASSYWSLNTEAFF.

The chain combines TRBV18 with TRBJ1-5; D call uncertain. The germline V and J ends were trimmed by 3 bases and 5 bases, with 11 bases remaining between them. Germline V gene sequence: CDR1 KGHSH, CDR2 LQKENI. CDR3 length: 14 residues. The CDR3 protein is CASSPGRRDQPQHF. The CDR3 bases are TGTGCCAGCTCACCGGGGAGGAGGGATCAGCCCCAGCATTTT.

The rearrangement links TRBV24-1 to TRBJ1-5, with D tentatively TRBD1 (6 bases). Germline lookup yields CDR1 KGHDR and CDR2 SFDVKD. Trimming stripped 9 bases from V and 0 bases from J, with 11 bases between. This CDR3 is built from 14 residues. The CDR3 sequence: CATETGGSNQPQHF. CDR3 coding DNA: TGTGCCACCGAGACAGGCGGTAGCAATCAGCCCCAGCATTTT.

The rearrangement links TRBV3-1 (or the pseudogene TRBV3-2) to TRBJ1-3, with D possibly TRBD1 on 5 matching bases. Trimming pared 4 bases from V and 0 bases from J, leaving 22 bases between. The CDR3 length is 19 residues. The germline V gene encodes CDR1 LGHDT and CDR2 YNNKEL (reference sequence). The CDR3 DNA reads TGTGCCAGCAGCCCCCGGGACGGACGGAGATTGAGCTCTGGAAACACCATATATTTT. It specifies CASSPRDGRRLSSGNTIYF.

V is TRBV7-9 and J is TRBJ2-6, with 7 bases matching TRBD1. The CDR3 is 15 residues long. Germline loops: CDR1 SEHNR, CDR2 FQNEAQ (reference sequence). V trimming: 5 bases; J trimming: 2 bases; junction bases outside the gene matches: 3. In DNA form, the CDR3 reads TGTGCCAGCAGCCCAACAGGGGCTGGGGCCAACGTCCTGACTTTC. Translating it yields CASSPTGAGANVLTF.

V is TRBV7-2 and J is TRBJ1-1; perhaps TRBD1 as D (5 bases). V lost 2 bases and J 2 bases, leaving 12 bases between the germline ends. In germline, CDR1 is SGHTA, CDR2 FQGNSA. The CDR3 is 15 amino acids. The CDR3 DNA is TGTGCCAGCAGCTTATCTCCAGGGAGAAACACTGAAGCTTTCTTT. The encoded protein is CASSLSPGRNTEAFF.

The chain uses TRBV9 and TRBJ1-6; maybe TRBD1 (5 bases). This CDR3 is 15 amino acids long. The V end was cut by 6 bases, the J end by 0 bases, with 10 bases between. CDR1 SGDLS and CDR2 YYNGEE come from the germline V gene. CDR3: CASTRDRSYNSPLHF. In DNA form, the CDR3 reads TGTGCCAGCACGCGGGACCGCTCCTATAATTCACCCCTCCACTTT. Complete variable domain (other parts from reference TRBV9 and TRBJ1-6): DSGVTQTPKHLITATGQRVTLRCSPRSGDLSVYWYQQSLDQGLQFLIQYYNGEERAKGNILERFSAQQFPDLHSELNLSSLELGDSALYFCASTRDRSYNSPLHFGNGTRLTVT.

V usage is TRBV27 and J usage is TRBJ2-4, with 8 bases identical to TRBD2. Germline CDR1 MNHEY, CDR2 SMNVEV (reference sequence). The CDR3 has 14 amino acids. V trimming: 6 bases; J trimming: 1 base; junction bases outside the gene matches: 2. The CDR3 coding sequence is TGTGCCAGCAGCCCGGGGGGGGCCAAAAACATTCAGTACTTC. This codes for CASSPGGAKNIQYF.

The J gene is TRBJ1-1, the V gene TRBV5-1, with no clear D. The CDR3 runs 14 residues. V lost 0 bases to trimming and J lost 5 bases, with 11 bases between them. Germline values: CDR1 SGHRS, CDR2 YFSETQ. The CDR3 DNA reads TGCGCCAGCAGCTTGGATTTTTCGGTTACTGAAGCTTTCTTT. Translation gives CASSLDFSVTEAFF.

The rearrangement joins TRBV6-5 to TRBJ1-4, with D possibly matching TRBD1 (5 bases). The V end was cut by 0 bases, the J end by 10 bases, with 15 bases between. The CDR3 is made up of 15 amino acids. CDR1 and CDR2 (germline): MNHEY, SVGAGI. The CDR3 bases are TGTGCCAGCAGTTACTCTCAGGGATCCAGCGGAAAACTGTTTTTT. It codes for CASSYSQGSSGKLFF.

The J gene is TRBJ2-7, the V gene TRBV6-6; 8 positions match TRBD2. V shed 6 bases, J shed 1 base, and the junction held 8 bases outside the gene matches. The germline CDR1 and CDR2 sequences are MNHNY and SVGAGI (reference sequence). The CDR3 runs 15 residues. CDR3 sequence (DNA): TGTGCCAGCAGGACCCTTAGCGGGGTGTCCTACGAGCAGTACTTC. It encodes CASRTLSGVSYEQYF.

This chain links TRBV14 with TRBJ1-6, with 7 nucleotides matching TRBD1. In germline, CDR1 is SGHDN, CDR2 FVKESK. CDR3 length equals 16 residues. V lost 6 bases, J lost 5 bases, and 10 bases stayed unmatched. The CDR3 loop reads CASSQLPGQNNSPLHF. In DNA, the CDR3 is TGTGCCAGCAGTCAATTGCCGGGACAGAATAATTCACCCCTCCACTTT.

The V and J genes are TRBV10-3 and TRBJ2-5; no clear D gene. The germline V and J ends were trimmed by 3 bases and 2 bases, with 4 bases remaining between them. Germline CDR1 is ENHRY and CDR2 is SYGVKD. CDR3 length equals 12 residues. The CDR3 region is CAISETQETQYF. In nucleotides, the CDR3 is TGTGCCATCAGTGAAACTCAAGAGACCCAGTACTTC.